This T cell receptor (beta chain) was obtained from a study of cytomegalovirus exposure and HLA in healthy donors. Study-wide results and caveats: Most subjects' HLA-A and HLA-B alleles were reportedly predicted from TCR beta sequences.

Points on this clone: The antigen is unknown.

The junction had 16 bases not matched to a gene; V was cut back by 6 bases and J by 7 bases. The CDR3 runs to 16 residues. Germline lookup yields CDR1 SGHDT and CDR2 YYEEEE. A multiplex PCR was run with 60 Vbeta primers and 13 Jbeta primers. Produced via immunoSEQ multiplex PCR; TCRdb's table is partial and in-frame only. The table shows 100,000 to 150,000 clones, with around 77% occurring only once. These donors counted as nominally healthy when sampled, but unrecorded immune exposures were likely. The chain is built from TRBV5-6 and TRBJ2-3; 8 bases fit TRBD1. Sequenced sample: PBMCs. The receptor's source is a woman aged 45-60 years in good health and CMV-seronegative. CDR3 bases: TGTGCCAGCAACTCGGGGGAGGACAGGGTCGTATATACGCAGTATTTT. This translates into CASNSGEDRVVYTQYF.